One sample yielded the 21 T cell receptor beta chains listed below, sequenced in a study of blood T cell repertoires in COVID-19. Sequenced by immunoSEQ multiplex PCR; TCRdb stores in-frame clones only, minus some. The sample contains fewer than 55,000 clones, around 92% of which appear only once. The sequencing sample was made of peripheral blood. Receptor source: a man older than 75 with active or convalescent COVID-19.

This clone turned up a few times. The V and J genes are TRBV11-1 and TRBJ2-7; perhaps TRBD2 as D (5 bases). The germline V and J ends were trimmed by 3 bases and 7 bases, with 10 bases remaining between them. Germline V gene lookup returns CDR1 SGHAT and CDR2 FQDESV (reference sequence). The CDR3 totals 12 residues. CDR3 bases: TGTGCCAGCAGCTTTGATCAGCGGGAGCAGTACTTC. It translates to CASSFDQREQYF.

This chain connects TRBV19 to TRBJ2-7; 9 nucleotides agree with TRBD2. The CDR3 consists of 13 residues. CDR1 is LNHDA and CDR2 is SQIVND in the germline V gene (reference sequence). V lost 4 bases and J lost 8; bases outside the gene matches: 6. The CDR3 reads CASSTIAGEQQYF. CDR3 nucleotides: TGTGCCAGTAGTACCATAGCGGGAGAACAGCAGTACTTC.

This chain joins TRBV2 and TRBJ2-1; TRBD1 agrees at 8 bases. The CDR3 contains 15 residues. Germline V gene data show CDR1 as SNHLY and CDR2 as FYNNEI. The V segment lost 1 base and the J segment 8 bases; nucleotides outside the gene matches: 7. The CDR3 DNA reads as TGTGCCAGCAGTGAAGGTCAGGGGGCTATTTATGAGCAGTTCTTC. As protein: CASSEGQGAIYEQFF.

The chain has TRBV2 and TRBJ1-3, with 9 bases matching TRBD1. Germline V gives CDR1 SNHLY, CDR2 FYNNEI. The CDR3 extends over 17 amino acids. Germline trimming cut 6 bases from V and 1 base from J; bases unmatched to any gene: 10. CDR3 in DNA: TGTGCCAGCAGCCGCGAGGGACAGGGTTTTTCTGGAAACACCATATATTTT. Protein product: CASSREGQGFSGNTIYF.

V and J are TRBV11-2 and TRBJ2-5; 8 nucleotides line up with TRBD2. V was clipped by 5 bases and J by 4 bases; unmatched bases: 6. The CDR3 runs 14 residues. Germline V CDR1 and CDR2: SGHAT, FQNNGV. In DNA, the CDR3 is TGTGCCAGCAGCAGTCGACTAGCGTTAGAGACCCAGTACTTC. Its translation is CASSSRLALETQYF.

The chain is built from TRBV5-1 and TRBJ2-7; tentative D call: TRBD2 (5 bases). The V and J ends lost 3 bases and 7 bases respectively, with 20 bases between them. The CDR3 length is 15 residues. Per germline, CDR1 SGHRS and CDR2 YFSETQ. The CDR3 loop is CASSSQPGTLGEQYF. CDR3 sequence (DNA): TGCGCCAGCAGCTCCCAGCCGGGAACCCTAGGGGAGCAGTACTTC.

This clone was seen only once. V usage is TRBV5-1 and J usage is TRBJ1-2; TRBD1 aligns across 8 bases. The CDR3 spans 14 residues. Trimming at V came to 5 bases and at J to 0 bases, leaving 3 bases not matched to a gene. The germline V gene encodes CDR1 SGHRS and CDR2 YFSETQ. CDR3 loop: CASRRTGTNYGYTF. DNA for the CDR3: TGCGCCAGCAGAAGGACAGGGACTAACTATGGCTACACCTTC.

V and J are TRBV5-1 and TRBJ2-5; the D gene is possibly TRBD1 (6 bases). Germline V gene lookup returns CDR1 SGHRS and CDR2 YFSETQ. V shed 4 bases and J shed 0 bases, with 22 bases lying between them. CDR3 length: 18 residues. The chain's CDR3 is CASSQRSTGFGNQETQYF. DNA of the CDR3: TGCGCCAGCAGCCAGAGATCCACAGGGTTTGGTAACCAAGAGACCCAGTACTTC.

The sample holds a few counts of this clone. The CDR3 sequence: CASSLTGTGVHEKLFF. The CDR3 nucleotides read TGTGCCAGCAGTTTAACCGGGACAGGGGTTCACGAAAAACTGTTTTTT. The V and J genes are TRBV28 and TRBJ1-4; 10 bases map to TRBD1. The V gene end was trimmed by 2 bases and the J gene end by 8 bases; junction bases not matched to a gene: 8. CDR3 length equals 16 residues. Germline V lookup: CDR1 MDHEN, CDR2 SYDVKM.

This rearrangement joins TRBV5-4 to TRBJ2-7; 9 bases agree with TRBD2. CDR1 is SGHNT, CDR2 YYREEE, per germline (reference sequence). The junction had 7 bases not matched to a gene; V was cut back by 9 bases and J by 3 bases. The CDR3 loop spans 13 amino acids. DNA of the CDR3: TGTGCCACCCAACTAGCGGGCAACTACGAGCAGTACTTC. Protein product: CATQLAGNYEQYF.

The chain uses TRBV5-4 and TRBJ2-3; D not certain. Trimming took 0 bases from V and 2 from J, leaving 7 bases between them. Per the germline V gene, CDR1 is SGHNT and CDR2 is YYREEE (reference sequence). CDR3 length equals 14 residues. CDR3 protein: CASSLVGTTDTQYF. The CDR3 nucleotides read TGTGCCAGCAGCTTGGTTGGCACCACAGATACGCAGTATTTT.

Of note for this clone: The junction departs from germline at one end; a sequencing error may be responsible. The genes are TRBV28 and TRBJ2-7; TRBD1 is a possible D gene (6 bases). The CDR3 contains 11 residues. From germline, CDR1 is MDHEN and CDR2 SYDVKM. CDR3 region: CASSSPGHKFF. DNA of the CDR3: TGTGCCAGCAGCTCTCCGGGACATAAATTCTTC.

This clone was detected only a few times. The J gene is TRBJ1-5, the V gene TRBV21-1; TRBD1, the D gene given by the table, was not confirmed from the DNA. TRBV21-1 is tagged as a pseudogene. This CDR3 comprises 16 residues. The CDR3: CASGGVMTFSNQPQHF. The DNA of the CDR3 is TGTGCCAGCGGGGGCGTAATGACTTTCAGCAATCAGCCCCAGCATTTT.

The CDR3 DNA reads as TGTGCCATCAGTGATGCGCCCCATGGTCATAATTCACCCCTCCACTTT. This translates into CAISDAPHGHNSPLHF. V and J are TRBV10-3 and TRBJ1-6; D not certain. CDR1 is ENHRY, CDR2 SYGVKD, per germline. CDR3 length: 16 residues. V dropped 3 bases and J dropped 5 bases, with 14 bases sitting between them.

CDR3 DNA sequence: TGTGCCAGCAGTGTGGACAGGGACTCTGGAAACACCATATATTTT. Residues: CASSVDRDSGNTIYF. The chain couples TRBV2 to TRBJ1-3; TRBD1 agrees at 8 bases. CDR1 is SNHLY and CDR2 is FYNNEI in the germline V gene. This CDR3 comprises 15 residues. Germline trimming cut 4 bases from V and 0 bases from J; bases unmatched to any gene: 2.

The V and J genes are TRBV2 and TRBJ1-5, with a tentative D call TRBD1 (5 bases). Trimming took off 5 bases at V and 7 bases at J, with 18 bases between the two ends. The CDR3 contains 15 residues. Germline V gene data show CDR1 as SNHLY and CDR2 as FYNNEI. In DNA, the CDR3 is TGTGCCAGCAGTTCGGACGGGGGTCGGGGGCAGCCCCAGCATTTT. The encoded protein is CASSSDGGRGQPQHF.

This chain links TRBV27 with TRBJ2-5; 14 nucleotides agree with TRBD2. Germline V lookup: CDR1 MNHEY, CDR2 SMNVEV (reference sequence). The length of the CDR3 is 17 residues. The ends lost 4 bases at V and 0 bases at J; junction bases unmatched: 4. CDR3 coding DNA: TGTGCCAGCAGTTGGACTAGCGGGGGGAAGTACCAAGAGACCCAGTACTTC. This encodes CASSWTSGGKYQETQYF.

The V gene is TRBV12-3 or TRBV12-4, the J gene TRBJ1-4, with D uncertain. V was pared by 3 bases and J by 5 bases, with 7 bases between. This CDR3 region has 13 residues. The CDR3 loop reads CASSLAENEKLFF. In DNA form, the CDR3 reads TGTGCCAGCAGTTTGGCGGAAAATGAAAAACTGTTTTTT.

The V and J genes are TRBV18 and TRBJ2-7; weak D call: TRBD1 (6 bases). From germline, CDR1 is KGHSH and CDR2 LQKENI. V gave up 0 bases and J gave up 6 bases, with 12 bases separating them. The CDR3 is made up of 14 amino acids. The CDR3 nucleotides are TGTGCCAGCTCACCACCTTCCCAGACAGGCGAGCAGTACTTC. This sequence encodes CASSPPSQTGEQYF.

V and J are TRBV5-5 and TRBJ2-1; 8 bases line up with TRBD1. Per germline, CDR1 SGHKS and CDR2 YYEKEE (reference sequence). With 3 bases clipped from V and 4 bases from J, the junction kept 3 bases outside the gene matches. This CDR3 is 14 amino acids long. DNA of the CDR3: TGTGCCAGCAGCTCCGGACAGGGTTACAATGAGCAGTTCTTC. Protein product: CASSSGQGYNEQFF.

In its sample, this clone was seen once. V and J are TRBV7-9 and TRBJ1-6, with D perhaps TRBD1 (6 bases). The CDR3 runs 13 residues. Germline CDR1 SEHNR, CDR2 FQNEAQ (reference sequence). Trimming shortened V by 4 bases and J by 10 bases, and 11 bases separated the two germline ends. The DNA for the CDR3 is TGTGCCAGCAGCTCCACAGGGAAGTCACCCCTCCACTTT. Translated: CASSSTGKSPLHF. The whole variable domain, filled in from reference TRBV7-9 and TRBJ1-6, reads DTGVSQNPRHKITKRGQNVTFRCDPISEHNRLYWYRQTLGQGPEFLTYFQNEAQLEKSRLLSDRFSAERPKGSFSTLEIQRTEQGDSAMYLCASSSTGKSPLHFGNGTRLTVT.